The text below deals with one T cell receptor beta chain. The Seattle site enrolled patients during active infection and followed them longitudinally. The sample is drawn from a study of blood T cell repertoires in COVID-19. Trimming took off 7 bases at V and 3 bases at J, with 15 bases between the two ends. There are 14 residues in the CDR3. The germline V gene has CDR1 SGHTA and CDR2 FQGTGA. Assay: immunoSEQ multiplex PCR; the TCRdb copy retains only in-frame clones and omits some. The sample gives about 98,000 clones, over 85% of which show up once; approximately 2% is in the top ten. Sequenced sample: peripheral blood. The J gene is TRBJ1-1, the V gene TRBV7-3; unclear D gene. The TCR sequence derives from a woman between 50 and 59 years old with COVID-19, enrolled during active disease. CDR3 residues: CASKVEFYDTEAFF. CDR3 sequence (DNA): TGTGCCAGCAAAGTGGAGTTTTATGACACTGAAGCTTTCTTT.